Listed below are T cell receptor beta chains from one sample, sequenced in a study of CD8 T cells in ankylosing spondylitis. TCRdb analysed the 5' RACE reads with MiXCR anew, one entry per CDR3 protein. The repertoire holds about 140,000 distinct CDR3 sequences, with around 32% as singletons. Sample: synovial fluid, either unsorted or a sorted T cell fraction (not recorded which). Receptor source: a male donor with ankylosing spondylitis. CDR3s include the opening cysteine and the closing phenylalanine or tryptophan. The order of the fields is clone size, V gene, J gene, D gene, CDR3 DNA, CDR3 protein. The D gene is left open where the match is weak. A row's size may be missing; if present it is once, few, many or a size class.

size: NA; V: TRBV20-1; J: TRBJ2-2; D: NA; DNA: TGCAGTGCCCAGAAGGACGGCGGGGAGCTGTTTTTT; CDR3: CSAQKDGGELFF
size: few; V: TRBV5-1; J: TRBJ2-7; D: TRBD1; DNA: TGCGCCAGCAGCAAGGGGACAGGGTACCTTTACGAGCAGTACTTC; CDR3: CASSKGTGYLYEQYF
size: NA; V: TRBV18; J: TRBJ2-1; D: TRBD2; DNA: TGTGCCAGCTCACCACCTACGGGACTAGCGGGAGGGAGGTCCTACAATGAGCAGTTCTTC; CDR3: CASSPPTGLAGGRSYNEQFF
size: few; V: TRBV12-3/TRBV12-4; J: TRBJ2-1; D: NA; DNA: TGTGCCAGCAGTAAAGGAGGACGTGAGCAGTTCTTC; CDR3: CASSKGGREQFF
size: few; V: TRBV4-1; J: TRBJ1-3; D: NA; DNA: TGCGCCAGCAGCCAAGGTAGCCTTACGCTCTCGGGAAACACCATATATTTT; CDR3: CASSQGSLTLSGNTIYF
size: few; V: TRBV7-9; J: TRBJ1-2; D: NA; DNA: TGTGCCAGCAGCCCGGACAGCGTCTTCGAAGGGGGAGGCTACACCTTC; CDR3: CASSPDSVFEGGGYTF
size: NA; V: TRBV7-2; J: TRBJ2-4; D: TRBD2; DNA: TGTGCCAGCAGCCTGACTAGCGGGGTCAAAAACATTCAGTACTTC; CDR3: CASSLTSGVKNIQYF
size: NA; V: TRBV18; J: TRBJ2-1; D: TRBD1; DNA: TGTGCCAGCTCACCACCGGGGACAGGGGGCAATGAGCAGTTCTTC; CDR3: CASSPPGTGGNEQFF
size: many; V: TRBV20-1; J: TRBJ1-5; D: NA; DNA: TGCAGTGCTAGAGAGGGGGGGCGGAACCAGAATCAGCCCCAGCATTTT; CDR3: CSAREGGRNQNQPQHF
size: many; V: TRBV19; J: TRBJ2-1; D: NA; DNA: TGTGCCAGTAGTATAGATTACTATGAGCAGTTCTTC; CDR3: CASSIDYYEQFF
size: NA; V: TRBV2; J: TRBJ1-5; D: NA; DNA: TGTGCCAGCAGTGAATTCCGGGATTGGGATGGTCAGCCCCAGCATTTT; CDR3: CASSEFRDWDGQPQHF
size: once; V: TRBV4-2; J: TRBJ1-1; D: NA; DNA: TGTGCCAGCAGCCGTAGGGAAGGGGATGTAGCTTTCTTT; CDR3: CASSRREGDVAFF
size: NA; V: TRBV12-3/TRBV12-4; J: TRBJ2-5; D: TRBD2; DNA: TGTGCCAGCAGCCGGGGGGGGGTCCGGGAGACCCAGTACTTC; CDR3: CASSRGGVRETQYF
size: few; V: TRBV19; J: TRBJ2-1; D: TRBD1; DNA: TGTGCCAGTAGTTTACCCGACAGGGCTGAGCAGTTCTTC; CDR3: CASSLPDRAEQFF
size: NA; V: TRBV18; J: TRBJ1-1; D: NA; DNA: TGTGCCAGCTCACCGAAAACCCGTGAAGCTTTCTTT; CDR3: CASSPKTREAFF
size: NA; V: TRBV6-2/TRBV6-3; J: TRBJ2-7; D: TRBD1; DNA: TGTGCCAGCAGTTACGGGACAGGGGGTTTCGAGCAGTACTTC; CDR3: CASSYGTGGFEQYF
size: few; V: TRBV7-9; J: TRBJ2-3; D: TRBD2; DNA: TGTGCATGCAGCTCCGGACTAGTAAGAACAGATACGCAGTATTTT; CDR3: CACSSGLVRTDTQYF
size: NA; V: TRBV27; J: TRBJ1-6; D: NA; DNA: TGTGCCAGCAGTTCCCAGGGGAGACATAATTCACCCCTCCACTTT; CDR3: CASSSQGRHNSPLHF
size: few; V: TRBV4-2; J: TRBJ2-7; D: NA; DNA: TGTGCCAGCAGCCAAGATATTAACGCGGCAGGGAAGTCTGCCGAGCAGTACTTC; CDR3: CASSQDINAAGKSAEQYF
size: NA; V: TRBV5-1; J: TRBJ1-6; D: NA; DNA: TGCGCCAGCAGCCTAAATAACAGGGCTACGGATTCACCCCTCCACTTT; CDR3: CASSLNNRATDSPLHF
size: medium-sized; V: TRBV5-1; J: TRBJ1-1; D: TRBD1; DNA: TGCGCCAGCAGCCAGGGACAGGTTAACACTGAAGCTTTCTTT; CDR3: CASSQGQVNTEAFF
size: few; V: TRBV11-3; J: TRBJ1-1; D: TRBD1; DNA: TGTGCCAGCAGTAATGACGGGACAGGGAGGGCTTTCTTT; CDR3: CASSNDGTGRAFF
size: NA; V: TRBV6-2/TRBV6-3; J: TRBJ2-3; D: NA; DNA: TGTGCCAGCAGTTATTTGGGGGGGCCAGCAGATACGCAGTATTTT; CDR3: CASSYLGGPADTQYF
size: few; V: TRBV27; J: TRBJ2-1; D: TRBD2; DNA: TGTGCCAGCAGTTTAATAGCGGGAGCAAACTTCCGCTCCTACAATGAGCAGTTCTTC; CDR3: CASSLIAGANFRSYNEQFF
size: few; V: TRBV10-3; J: TRBJ1-4; D: TRBD1; DNA: TGTGCCATCAGCGTTGGACAGGGTGGGGAAAAACTGTTTTTT; CDR3: CAISVGQGGEKLFF
size: few; V: TRBV12-3/TRBV12-4; J: TRBJ1-2; D: NA; DNA: TGTGCCAGCAGCCCCCAGGGGATTGGCTATGGCTACACCTTC; CDR3: CASSPQGIGYGYTF
size: few; V: TRBV11-3; J: TRBJ2-5; D: NA; DNA: TGTGCCAGCAGCTTAGACGGGACGGAGACCCAGTACTTC; CDR3: CASSLDGTETQYF
size: few; V: TRBV27; J: TRBJ2-3; D: TRBD2; DNA: TGTGCCAGCAGGAGGGGCGGGAGGGCCACAGATACGCAGTATTTT; CDR3: CASRRGGRATDTQYF
size: NA; V: TRBV6-1; J: TRBJ2-7; D: NA; DNA: TGTGCCAGCAGTGAAGGTCCTAGATCCTACGAGCAGTACTTC; CDR3: CASSEGPRSYEQYF
size: NA; V: TRBV12-3/TRBV12-4; J: TRBJ1-1; D: NA; DNA: TGTGCCAGTTCGAGGCAGCCGAACACTGAAGCTTTCTTT; CDR3: CASSRQPNTEAFF
size: NA; V: TRBV20-1; J: TRBJ2-7; D: TRBD2; DNA: TGCAGTGCCAAATTATTAGCGGGAGGAACCTACGAGCAGTACTTC; CDR3: CSAKLLAGGTYEQYF
size: NA; V: TRBV12-3/TRBV12-4; J: TRBJ1-3; D: NA; DNA: TGTGCCAGCAACAGGTGGGGCCGGCAGTCCGGGGGCGCTGGAAACACCATATATTTT; CDR3: CASNRWGRQSGGAGNTIYF
size: NA; V: TRBV7-2; J: TRBJ2-7; D: NA; DNA: TGTGCCAGCAGCCCCCTGGCAGGACCTACGAAGCAGTACTTC; CDR3: CASSPLAGPTKQYF
size: few; V: TRBV6-1; J: TRBJ2-5; D: TRBD1; DNA: TGTGCCAGCAGAGCTAGCGGAAAGGGACAGGGTGATTCGGAGACCCAGTACTTC; CDR3: CASRASGKGQGDSETQYF
size: NA; V: TRBV5-6; J: TRBJ1-1; D: NA; DNA: TGTGCCAGCAGCCCAACCACCGGGACGGTGAACACTGAAGCTTTCTTT; CDR3: CASSPTTGTVNTEAFF
size: many; V: TRBV5-1; J: TRBJ2-2; D: TRBD2; DNA: TGCGCCAGCAGCCCTTACTCTAGCGGGGGGGCCGCCGGGGAGCTGTTTTTT; CDR3: CASSPYSSGGAAGELFF
size: few; V: TRBV2; J: TRBJ2-7; D: TRBD1; DNA: TGTGCCAGCAGACCTACAGGGGACTCCTACGAGCAGTACTTC; CDR3: CASRPTGDSYEQYF
size: many; V: TRBV29-1; J: TRBJ1-2; D: NA; DNA: TGCAGCGTTGAGTCAGCAGGTACTCTCAACTATGGCTACACCTTC; CDR3: CSVESAGTLNYGYTF
size: NA; V: TRBV12-3/TRBV12-4; J: TRBJ2-1; D: NA; DNA: TGTGCCAGCACCCTAGGGGGGAGCTCCTACAATGAGCAGTTCTTC; CDR3: CASTLGGSSYNEQFF
size: few; V: TRBV7-2; J: TRBJ2-3; D: TRBD2; DNA: TGTGCCAGCAGCGCTCCTAGCGGGGGGGGCCCAGATACGCAGTATTTT; CDR3: CASSAPSGGGPDTQYF